This T cell receptor beta chain was retrieved from a study of blood T cell repertoires in COVID-19. Across the study: The samples span acute and convalescent COVID-19 from the United States, Italy and Spain. Nucleic acid was either cDNA or gDNA, and it came from T cells, B-cell-depleted T cells, or PBMCs.

Per the original data handling: For nucleated cells, counts were estimated from reference gene primer amplification. Produced via immunoSEQ multiplex PCR; TCRdb's table is partial and in-frame only. V, J and clone size are those of that table, while D and trimming were read from the DNA. This sample has about 260,000 clones, with 88% found just once. The V end was cut by 6 bases, the J end by 0 bases, with 17 bases between. The CDR3 has 16 amino acids. The germline V gene encodes CDR1 LNHDA and CDR2 SQIVND (reference sequence). This chain links TRBV19 with TRBJ1-1; D call uncertain. Specimen: peripheral blood. This sequence originates from a human donor in a cohort sampled during active COVID-19. The CDR3 loop is CASRARERRLNTEAFF. In DNA, the CDR3 is TGTGCCAGTAGGGCTCGTGAGCGCAGACTGAACACTGAAGCTTTCTTT.